The 10 T cell receptor beta chains given below trace back to one sample, sequenced in a study of T-cell reconstitution after alpha-beta-depleted transplantation in children. Molecular barcoding with unique molecular identifiers was used for the TCRbeta library. TCRdb re-analysed the PCR reads in MiXCR, keeping a single row per CDR3 protein. Of 450,000 to 600,000 distinct CDR3 sequences detected, about 18% appear once; the ten largest clones hold 3.3%. The specimen was PBMCs from the stem cell graft donor, collected from the stem cell graft. Source of these receptors: a human donor who donated a stem cell graft to a child with acute lymphoblastic leukemia.

This clonotype was seen only a few times. This rearrangement joins TRBV18 to TRBJ2-5; possible D gene TRBD2, 5 bases. Trimming stripped 1 base from V and 5 bases from J, with 11 bases between. The CDR3 has 14 residues. The germline gives CDR1 KGHSH, CDR2 LQKENI. The CDR3 region has the DNA TGTGCCAGCTCACCACGCGCGGGCGCTGAGACCCAGTACTTC. Translation: CASSPRAGAETQYF.

The rearrangement links TRBV7-7 to TRBJ2-2, with D unresolved. Germline CDR1 reads SSHAT; CDR2 reads FNYEAQ (reference sequence). The germline V and J ends were trimmed by 1 base and 1 base, with 4 bases remaining between them. The CDR3 is 14 residues long. The CDR3 sequence: CASSLGKNTGELFF. The CDR3 DNA sequence: TGTGCCAGCAGCTTAGGCAAGAACACCGGGGAGCTGTTTTTT. Drawing the rest from reference TRBV7-7 and TRBJ2-2, the complete variable domain is GAGVSQSPRYKVTKRGQDVTLRCDPISSHATLYWYQQALGQGPEFLTYFNYEAQPDKSGLPSDRFSAERPEGSISTLTIQRTEQRDSAMYRCASSLGKNTGELFFGEGSRLTVL.

V usage is TRBV27 and J usage is TRBJ2-3; 12 nucleotides align to TRBD2. The CDR3 extends over 17 amino acids. V was clipped by 0 bases and J by 5 bases; unmatched bases: 6. Germline V gene lookup returns CDR1 MNHEY and CDR2 SMNVEV (reference sequence). CDR3 sequence: CASSLSASGRALDTQYF. CDR3 in DNA: TGTGCCAGCAGTTTATCGGCTAGCGGGAGGGCATTAGATACGCAGTATTTT.

CDR3 DNA sequence: TGTGCCAGCAGCCCGTGGACAGGGGGGGACACCGGGGAGCTGTTTTTT. It specifies CASSPWTGGDTGELFF. V gene TRBV7-9 combines with J gene TRBJ2-2; 10 nucleotides match TRBD1. CDR3 length: 16 residues. Per germline, CDR1 SEHNR and CDR2 FQNEAQ (reference sequence). J gave up 3 bases and V 5 bases, and 6 bases lay outside the gene matches.

This clonotype was observed a handful of times. The chain combines TRBV27 with TRBJ2-1; 9 bases align to TRBD2. With 4 bases clipped from V and 8 bases from J, the junction kept 18 bases outside the gene matches. Germline V gene sequence: CDR1 MNHEY, CDR2 SMNVEV (reference sequence). The CDR3 covers 18 residues. The CDR3 DNA reads TGTGCCAGCAGTTCGAACCCGGGACTAGCAATGGGTGGGGATGAGCAGTTCTTC. This encodes CASSSNPGLAMGGDEQFF.

This clonotype was found a few times. The V call is TRBV15, the J call TRBJ2-3; 8 nucleotides agree with TRBD2. J was trimmed by 4 bases and V by 0 bases; bases with no gene match: 18. This CDR3 has 20 amino acids. The germline CDR1 and CDR2 sequences are LNHNV and YYDKDF (reference sequence). The CDR3 coding sequence is TGTGCCACCAGCAGAGATTGGTTGACACCCGCAGCGGGAGAGGCAGATACGCAGTATTTT. Its protein is CATSRDWLTPAAGEADTQYF.

The chain links TRBV20-1 to TRBJ2-7, with 10 positions matching TRBD1. Looked up from germline, CDR1 is DFQATT and CDR2 is SNEGSKA (reference sequence). The ends lost 6 bases at V and 2 bases at J; junction bases unmatched: 10. The CDR3 spans 15 residues. The CDR3 reads CSAPGTGEVPYEQYF. Written as DNA, the CDR3 is TGCAGTGCGCCGGGGACAGGGGAAGTCCCCTACGAGCAGTACTTC.

The chain has TRBV12-5 and TRBJ2-5; a possible D gene is TRBD2 (5 bases). Germline V lookup: CDR1 LGHNT, CDR2 FRNRAP. V lost 5 bases and J lost 0, with 7 bases in between. CDR3 length: 13 amino acids. The CDR3 coding sequence is TGTGCTAGTGGTCAGACTAACCAAGAGACCCAGTACTTC. Amino acids: CASGQTNQETQYF. The whole variable domain, filled in from reference TRBV12-5 and TRBJ2-5, reads DARVTQTPRHKVTEMGQEVTMRCQPILGHNTVFWYRQTMMQGLELLAYFRNRAPLDDSGMPKDRFSAEMPDATLATLKIQPSEPRDSAVYFCASGQTNQETQYFGPGTRLLVL.

This clonotype appeared a few times. V and J are TRBV12-3 or TRBV12-4 and TRBJ2-2; D is ambiguous. This CDR3 comprises 13 residues. The V end lost 6 bases, the J end lost 4 bases, and 9 bases lay between the germline ends. The CDR3 coding sequence is TGTGCCAGCAGACCTCCTAGCACCGGGGAGCTGTTTTTT. Protein sequence: CASRPPSTGELFF.

This clonotype has only a few counts. The rearrangement joins TRBV20-1 to TRBJ2-6; D gene uncertain. The V and J ends lost 3 bases and 0 bases respectively, with 6 bases between them. There are 14 residues in the CDR3. Germline CDR1 reads DFQATT; CDR2 reads SNEGSKA (reference sequence). The CDR3 DNA is TGCAGTGCTAGTAGGAGCTCTGGGGCCAACGTCCTGACTTTC. Amino acids: CSASRSSGANVLTF.